The 24 T cell receptor beta chains listed next were all sequenced from one sample in a study of cytomegalovirus exposure and HLA in healthy donors. Use of 60 Vbeta and 13 Jbeta primers characterized the PCR. Clones were sequenced by immunoSEQ multiplex PCR, and TCRdb holds only the in-frame ones, with some missing. This table has about 150,000 clones, 70% to 85% appearing once. Sequencing was performed on PBMCs. Receptors originate from a male donor in good health and CMV-seronegative.

This chain joins TRBV7-9 and TRBJ1-2; a possible D gene is TRBD1 (5 bases). The V gene lost 5 bases and the J gene lost 3 bases, with 13 bases spanning the gap. Germline V lookup: CDR1 SEHNR, CDR2 FQNEAQ (reference sequence). This CDR3 is built from 14 residues. Written as DNA, the CDR3 is TGTGCCAGCAGCCAACAGGTGGTGGACTATGGCTACACCTTC. Its protein product is CASSQQVVDYGYTF. The full variable domain, with the rest looked up from reference TRBV7-9 and TRBJ1-2, is DTGVSQNPRHKITKRGQNVTFRCDPISEHNRLYWYRQTLGQGPEFLTYFQNEAQLEKSRLLSDRFSAERPKGSFSTLEIQRTEQGDSAMYLCASSQQVVDYGYTFGSGTRLTVV.

V usage is TRBV5-6 and J usage is TRBJ2-7; 7 nucleotides match TRBD2. V shed 0 bases and J 0 bases; nucleotides not matched to a gene: 0. This CDR3 region has 14 residues. CDR1 and CDR2 (germline): SGHDT, YYEEEE. CDR3 amino acids: CASSLGGSSYEQYF. CDR3 nucleotide sequence: TGTGCCAGCAGCTTGGGCGGGAGCTCCTACGAGCAGTACTTC.

The chain employs TRBV14 and TRBJ2-5; the match to TRBD1 covers 8 bases. The CDR3 spans 14 residues. Germline trimming cut 4 bases from V and 5 bases from J; bases unmatched to any gene: 6. Germline V gene sequence: CDR1 SGHDN, CDR2 FVKESK. CDR3 sequence: CASSLTGARETQYF. In nucleotides, the CDR3 is TGTGCCAGCAGCCTGACAGGGGCCAGGGAGACCCAGTACTTC.

The V and J genes are TRBV28 and TRBJ1-2; 9 bases agree with TRBD1. CDR1 MDHEN and CDR2 SYDVKM come from the germline V gene. The junction had 3 bases not matched to a gene; V was cut back by 2 bases and J by 2 bases. CDR3 length: 15 residues. This chain's CDR3 is CASSLGDRENYGYTF. For the CDR3, the DNA is TGTGCCAGCAGTTTAGGGGACAGGGAGAACTATGGCTACACCTTC.

The CDR3 loop reads CASRGRVTIYEQYF. The CDR3 DNA follows: TGTGCCAGCAGGGGCAGGGTAACTATCTACGAGCAGTACTTC. V is TRBV28 and J is TRBJ2-5; D possibly corresponds to TRBD1 (5 bases). The J call is doubtful: the DNA matches TRBJ2-7 better. Germline CDR1 MDHEN, CDR2 SYDVKM. The CDR3 extends over 14 amino acids.

For this clone: Because the CDR3 is missing its conserved closing phenylalanine or tryptophan, this is likely a read error. The DNA is omitted, as the CDR3 cannot be located on it reliably, and the CDR3 follows TCRdb's listing. The chain joins TRBV6-5 to TRBJ1-1; the table's TRBD1 call for D was not verified on the DNA. The CDR3 comprises 10 residues, both ends counted. Germline CDR1 and CDR2: MNHEY and SVGAGI. CDR3 sequence reads: CASSYSGAGG.

The chain employs TRBV7-2 and TRBJ1-2, with D tentatively TRBD1 (6 bases). CDR1 and CDR2 from the germline V gene are SGHTA and FQGNSA. V lost 4 bases and J 4 bases, leaving 19 bases between the germline ends. This CDR3 is built from 16 residues. The CDR3 reads CASSSSGTGTLYGYTF. The CDR3 DNA reads as TGTGCCAGCAGCTCAAGCGGAACCGGGACACTCTATGGCTACACCTTC.

J is TRBJ1-1 and V is TRBV6-1; 7 positions match TRBD1. CDR1 and CDR2 (germline): MNHNS, SASEGT. Trimming removed 5 bases from V and 7 bases from J; junction bases left unmatched: 7. CDR3 length equals 13 residues. The CDR3 region has the DNA TGTGCCAGCAGTCAAACAGGGGAGAATGAAGCTTTCTTT. It yields the protein CASSQTGENEAFF.

This chain uses TRBV30 with TRBJ2-7, with 12 positions matching TRBD2. The junction had 9 bases not matched to a gene; V was cut back by 3 bases and J by 0 bases. Per the germline V gene, CDR1 is GTSNPN and CDR2 is SVGIG (reference sequence). The CDR3 is 17 amino acids. DNA for the CDR3: TGTGCCTGGAGCCTGGGACTAGCGGGCGCCCACTCCTACGAGCAGTACTTC. As protein: CAWSLGLAGAHSYEQYF.

This sequence joins TRBV4-1 and TRBJ1-4, with D possibly being TRBD1 (6 bases). Trimming took off 1 base at V and 3 bases at J, with 12 bases between the two ends. CDR3 length equals 16 residues. In germline, CDR1 is MGHRA, CDR2 YSYEKL. The CDR3 nucleotides read TGCGCCAGCAGCCAAGGGGGGGGGCGGGCTAATGAAAAACTGTTTTTT. It is translated as CASSQGGGRANEKLFF.

The chain recombines TRBV9 with TRBJ2-1, with 9 positions matching TRBD2. Germline lookup yields CDR1 SGDLS and CDR2 YYNGEE. The CDR3 is 14 amino acids. With V trimmed by 4 bases and J by 7 bases, 6 bases remained unmatched. CDR3 loop: CASSPSGAGNEQFF. In DNA, the CDR3 is TGTGCCAGCAGCCCTAGCGGGGCCGGGAATGAGCAGTTCTTC.

This clone was recorded once. The CDR3, as DNA: TGCAGCGTCATCAGACAGGGGGAATACGGGACTAATGAAAAACTGTTTTTT. Its protein is CSVIRQGEYGTNEKLFF. The chain recombines TRBV29-1 with TRBJ1-4, with 9 bases identical to TRBD1. V was clipped by 6 bases and J by 2 bases; unmatched bases: 13. The CDR3 contains 17 residues. Germline CDR1 reads SQVTM; CDR2 reads ANQGSEA.

This clone was observed a handful of times. The chain uses TRBV9 and TRBJ1-4, with 7 bases aligning to TRBD1. The junction had 9 bases not matched to a gene; V was cut back by 0 bases and J by 7 bases. Germline V gene data show CDR1 as SGDLS and CDR2 as YYNGEE. CDR3 length: 16 residues. CDR3 nucleotide sequence: TGTGCCAGCAGCGTAGATCAAACAGGGGAGATTGAAAAACTGTTTTTT. This sequence encodes CASSVDQTGEIEKLFF.

This clone was counted only a few times. The same CDR3 also results from other DNA sequences found in this sample. The chain is built from TRBV5-1 and TRBJ2-1, with 13 bases lining up with TRBD2. Looked up from germline, CDR1 is SGHRS and CDR2 is YFSETQ. Unmatched junction bases numbered 3, after V lost 4 bases and J lost 8 bases. The CDR3 contains 14 residues. The CDR3 DNA reads TGCGCCAGCAGCCAAGGACTAGCGGGAGATGAGCAGTTCTTC. This gives the protein CASSQGLAGDEQFF.

Only one count was recorded for this clone. The J gene is TRBJ2-2, the V gene TRBV9; 7 nucleotides align to TRBD1. The CDR3 sequence is 15 residues long. V lost 4 bases to trimming and J lost 4 bases; unmatched junction nucleotides: 7. Germline V gives CDR1 SGDLS, CDR2 YYNGEE. The CDR3 loop is CASSLWDSSTGELFF. DNA for the CDR3: TGTGCCAGCAGCCTTTGGGACAGCAGCACCGGGGAGCTGTTTTTT.

The chain is built from TRBV7-8 and TRBJ1-3; D is ambiguous. V lost 5 bases and J lost 0, with 20 bases in between. Germline V gene data show CDR1 as SGHVS and CDR2 as FQNEAQ. The CDR3 runs 18 residues. CDR3 residues: CASSPRRLSPRSGNTIYF. CDR3 in DNA: TGTGCCAGCAGCCCACGGAGGTTATCGCCGCGCTCTGGAAACACCATATATTTT.

The chain has TRBV29-1 and TRBJ1-1, with D hard to call. Per germline, CDR1 SQVTM and CDR2 ANQGSEA. The CDR3 has 12 amino acids. In nucleotides, the CDR3 is TGCAGTACTGGGTCTGGAGGCACTGAAGCTTTCTTT. It yields the protein CSTGSGGTEAFF.

The genes are TRBV6-5 and TRBJ1-3; D may be TRBD1 (6 bases). V was cut by 5 bases and J by 0 bases, with 8 bases left in between. The CDR3 is 14 amino acids. Germline V lookup: CDR1 MNHEY, CDR2 SVGAGI. CDR3 in amino acids: CASSQGYSGNTIYF. CDR3 in DNA: TGTGCCAGCAGTCAGGGGTACTCTGGAAACACCATATATTTT.

The chain uses TRBV7-9 and TRBJ2-6; the D is unclear. Germline lookup yields CDR1 SEHNR and CDR2 FQNEAQ (reference sequence). CDR3 length: 16 residues. Trimming pared 5 bases from V and 0 bases from J, leaving 11 bases between. CDR3 amino acids: CASSAMRISGANVLTF. Here the CDR3 DNA reads TGTGCCAGCAGCGCCATGAGGATCTCTGGGGCCAACGTCCTGACTTTC.

About this clone: An end of the junction does not agree with germline; a read error may underlie this. V usage is TRBV6-4 and J usage is TRBJ2-1; possible D gene TRBD2, 6 bases. This CDR3 contains 15 residues. CDR1 and CDR2 (germline): MRHNA, SNTAGT. CDR3 sequence (DNA): TGTGCCAGCAGTGACTCGGGGGACTCCAACAATGAGCAGTTCTTC. Residues: CASSDSGDSNNEQFF.

This clone was seen a few times. CDR3: CASRHRQGGSSPLHF. The CDR3 region has the DNA TGTGCCAGCAGGCACAGACAGGGTGGTAGTTCACCCCTCCACTTT. The V call is TRBV28, the J call TRBJ1-6; 7 bases agree with TRBD1. The CDR3 length is 15 residues. CDR1 and CDR2 from the germline V gene are MDHEN and SYDVKM. V trimming: 6 bases; J trimming: 9 bases; junction bases outside the gene matches: 11. Filled out from reference TRBV28 and TRBJ1-6, the complete variable domain reads DVKVTQSSRYLVKRTGEKVFLECVQDMDHENMFWYRQDPGLGLRLIYFSYDVKMKEKGDIPEGYSVSREKKERFSLILESASTNQTSMYLCASRHRQGGSSPLHFGNGTRLTVT.

The rearrangement uses TRBV7-9 and TRBJ1-4; D ambiguous. This CDR3 comprises 16 residues. The germline V gene has CDR1 SEHNR and CDR2 FQNEAQ (reference sequence). The ends were cut back, 5 bases at V and 0 bases at J, with 13 bases in the middle. CDR3 in DNA: TGTGCCAGCAGCCCCAGTTCTCTCGCAACTAATGAAAAACTGTTTTTT. This encodes CASSPSSLATNEKLFF.

CDR3 DNA sequence: TGTGCCAGCAGCCCGCGGACAGGGCAAGAGACCCAGTACTTC. Protein sequence: CASSPRTGQETQYF. The rearrangement joins TRBV7-8 to TRBJ2-5, with 8 bases lining up with TRBD1. The CDR3 covers 14 residues. V lost 5 bases, J lost 2 bases, and 4 bases stayed unmatched. CDR1 is SGHVS and CDR2 is FQNEAQ in the germline V gene. Full variable domain (outside the CDR3, taken from reference TRBV7-8 and TRBJ2-5): GAGVSQSPRYKVAKRGQDVALRCDPISGHVSLFWYQQALGQGPEFLTYFQNEAQLDKSGLPSDRFFAERPEGSVSTLKIQRTQQEDSAVYLCASSPRTGQETQYFGPGTRLLVL.

The chain is built from TRBV6-5 and TRBJ1-6, with a weak D call TRBD1 (5 bases). The V gene lost 4 bases and the J gene lost 8 bases, with 12 bases spanning the gap. The CDR3 consists of 14 residues. Germline CDR1 MNHEY, CDR2 SVGAGI. CDR3 DNA: TGTGCCAGCAGTTTCAAGACAGACCATTCACCCCTCCACTTT. Translated, it gives CASSFKTDHSPLHF.